Listed here is a single TCR beta chain. The antigen is not known. The data stem from a study of T cell clones after liver transplantation. TCRdb's copy holds only in-frame clones and misses some; the assay was immunoSEQ multiplex PCR. The data contain over 45,000 clones, 70% to 75% of them singletons. Broader study findings: A significant post-transplant drop in circulating graft-donor-reactive CD4 TCRbeta sequences occurred in most of the 8 subjects.

This CDR3 contains 18 residues. With V trimmed by 1 base and J by 1 base, 8 bases remained unmatched. Germline V gives CDR1 LGHNA, CDR2 YNFKEQ. The genes are TRBV4-2 and TRBJ2-2; 8 nucleotides match TRBD2. Sample: CD4+ T cells from blood, taken approximately 52 months after liver transplant. This TCR came from a human patient who received a liver transplant. The graft donor may have given rise to some T cells. CDR3 region: CASSQVRGGHLNTGELFF. CDR3 bases: TGTGCCAGCAGCCAAGTCCGCGGGGGGCACCTGAACACCGGGGAGCTGTTTTTT.